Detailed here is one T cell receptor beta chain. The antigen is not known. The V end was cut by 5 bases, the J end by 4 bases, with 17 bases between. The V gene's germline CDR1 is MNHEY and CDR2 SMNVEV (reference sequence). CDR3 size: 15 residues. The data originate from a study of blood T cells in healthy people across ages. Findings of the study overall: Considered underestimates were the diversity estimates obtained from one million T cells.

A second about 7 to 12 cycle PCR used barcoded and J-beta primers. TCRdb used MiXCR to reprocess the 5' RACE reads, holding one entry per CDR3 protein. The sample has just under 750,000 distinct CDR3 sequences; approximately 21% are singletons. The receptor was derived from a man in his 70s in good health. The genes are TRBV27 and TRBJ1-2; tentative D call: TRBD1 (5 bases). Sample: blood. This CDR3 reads CASSPRQPRGYGYTF. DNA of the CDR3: TGTGCCAGCAGTCCTCGACAGCCTAGGGGCTATGGCTACACCTTC.